Shown below are 2 T cell receptor beta chains from a single sample sequenced in a study of blood T cells in healthy people across ages. A second PCR, run for roughly 7 to 11 cycles, used a sample-barcoded 5' primer plus a J-beta primer mix. MiXCR, run by TCRdb on the 5' RACE reads, gives a single entry per CDR3 protein. Among approximately 580,000 distinct CDR3 sequences listed, around 24% were seen once. The same data also contributed to another study, on T cells of mothers and their children.

Sequenced material: blood. The source of these receptors is a boy aged 10-17 years in good health.

The gene calls are TRBV4-3 and TRBJ1-1; no definite D call. The CDR3 has 15 amino acids. Germline-derived CDR1 and CDR2 are LGHNA and YSLEER. The ends were cut back, 5 bases at V and 7 bases at J, with 20 bases in the middle. As DNA, the CDR3 is TGCGCCAGCAGCTCACCAGCGGGGATTTTGGATGAAGCTTTCTTT. Its protein is CASSSPAGILDEAFF.

In this sample, this clonotype turned up a few times. The chain links TRBV7-8 to TRBJ2-3; 12 bases map to TRBD2. The CDR3 length is 15 residues. V shed 7 bases, J shed 7 bases, and the junction held 9 bases outside the gene matches. From germline, CDR1 is SGHVS and CDR2 FQNEAQ. The CDR3, as DNA: TGTGCCAGCAACGATCGACTAGCGGGAGCGTATACGCAGTATTTT. It specifies CASNDRLAGAYTQYF.